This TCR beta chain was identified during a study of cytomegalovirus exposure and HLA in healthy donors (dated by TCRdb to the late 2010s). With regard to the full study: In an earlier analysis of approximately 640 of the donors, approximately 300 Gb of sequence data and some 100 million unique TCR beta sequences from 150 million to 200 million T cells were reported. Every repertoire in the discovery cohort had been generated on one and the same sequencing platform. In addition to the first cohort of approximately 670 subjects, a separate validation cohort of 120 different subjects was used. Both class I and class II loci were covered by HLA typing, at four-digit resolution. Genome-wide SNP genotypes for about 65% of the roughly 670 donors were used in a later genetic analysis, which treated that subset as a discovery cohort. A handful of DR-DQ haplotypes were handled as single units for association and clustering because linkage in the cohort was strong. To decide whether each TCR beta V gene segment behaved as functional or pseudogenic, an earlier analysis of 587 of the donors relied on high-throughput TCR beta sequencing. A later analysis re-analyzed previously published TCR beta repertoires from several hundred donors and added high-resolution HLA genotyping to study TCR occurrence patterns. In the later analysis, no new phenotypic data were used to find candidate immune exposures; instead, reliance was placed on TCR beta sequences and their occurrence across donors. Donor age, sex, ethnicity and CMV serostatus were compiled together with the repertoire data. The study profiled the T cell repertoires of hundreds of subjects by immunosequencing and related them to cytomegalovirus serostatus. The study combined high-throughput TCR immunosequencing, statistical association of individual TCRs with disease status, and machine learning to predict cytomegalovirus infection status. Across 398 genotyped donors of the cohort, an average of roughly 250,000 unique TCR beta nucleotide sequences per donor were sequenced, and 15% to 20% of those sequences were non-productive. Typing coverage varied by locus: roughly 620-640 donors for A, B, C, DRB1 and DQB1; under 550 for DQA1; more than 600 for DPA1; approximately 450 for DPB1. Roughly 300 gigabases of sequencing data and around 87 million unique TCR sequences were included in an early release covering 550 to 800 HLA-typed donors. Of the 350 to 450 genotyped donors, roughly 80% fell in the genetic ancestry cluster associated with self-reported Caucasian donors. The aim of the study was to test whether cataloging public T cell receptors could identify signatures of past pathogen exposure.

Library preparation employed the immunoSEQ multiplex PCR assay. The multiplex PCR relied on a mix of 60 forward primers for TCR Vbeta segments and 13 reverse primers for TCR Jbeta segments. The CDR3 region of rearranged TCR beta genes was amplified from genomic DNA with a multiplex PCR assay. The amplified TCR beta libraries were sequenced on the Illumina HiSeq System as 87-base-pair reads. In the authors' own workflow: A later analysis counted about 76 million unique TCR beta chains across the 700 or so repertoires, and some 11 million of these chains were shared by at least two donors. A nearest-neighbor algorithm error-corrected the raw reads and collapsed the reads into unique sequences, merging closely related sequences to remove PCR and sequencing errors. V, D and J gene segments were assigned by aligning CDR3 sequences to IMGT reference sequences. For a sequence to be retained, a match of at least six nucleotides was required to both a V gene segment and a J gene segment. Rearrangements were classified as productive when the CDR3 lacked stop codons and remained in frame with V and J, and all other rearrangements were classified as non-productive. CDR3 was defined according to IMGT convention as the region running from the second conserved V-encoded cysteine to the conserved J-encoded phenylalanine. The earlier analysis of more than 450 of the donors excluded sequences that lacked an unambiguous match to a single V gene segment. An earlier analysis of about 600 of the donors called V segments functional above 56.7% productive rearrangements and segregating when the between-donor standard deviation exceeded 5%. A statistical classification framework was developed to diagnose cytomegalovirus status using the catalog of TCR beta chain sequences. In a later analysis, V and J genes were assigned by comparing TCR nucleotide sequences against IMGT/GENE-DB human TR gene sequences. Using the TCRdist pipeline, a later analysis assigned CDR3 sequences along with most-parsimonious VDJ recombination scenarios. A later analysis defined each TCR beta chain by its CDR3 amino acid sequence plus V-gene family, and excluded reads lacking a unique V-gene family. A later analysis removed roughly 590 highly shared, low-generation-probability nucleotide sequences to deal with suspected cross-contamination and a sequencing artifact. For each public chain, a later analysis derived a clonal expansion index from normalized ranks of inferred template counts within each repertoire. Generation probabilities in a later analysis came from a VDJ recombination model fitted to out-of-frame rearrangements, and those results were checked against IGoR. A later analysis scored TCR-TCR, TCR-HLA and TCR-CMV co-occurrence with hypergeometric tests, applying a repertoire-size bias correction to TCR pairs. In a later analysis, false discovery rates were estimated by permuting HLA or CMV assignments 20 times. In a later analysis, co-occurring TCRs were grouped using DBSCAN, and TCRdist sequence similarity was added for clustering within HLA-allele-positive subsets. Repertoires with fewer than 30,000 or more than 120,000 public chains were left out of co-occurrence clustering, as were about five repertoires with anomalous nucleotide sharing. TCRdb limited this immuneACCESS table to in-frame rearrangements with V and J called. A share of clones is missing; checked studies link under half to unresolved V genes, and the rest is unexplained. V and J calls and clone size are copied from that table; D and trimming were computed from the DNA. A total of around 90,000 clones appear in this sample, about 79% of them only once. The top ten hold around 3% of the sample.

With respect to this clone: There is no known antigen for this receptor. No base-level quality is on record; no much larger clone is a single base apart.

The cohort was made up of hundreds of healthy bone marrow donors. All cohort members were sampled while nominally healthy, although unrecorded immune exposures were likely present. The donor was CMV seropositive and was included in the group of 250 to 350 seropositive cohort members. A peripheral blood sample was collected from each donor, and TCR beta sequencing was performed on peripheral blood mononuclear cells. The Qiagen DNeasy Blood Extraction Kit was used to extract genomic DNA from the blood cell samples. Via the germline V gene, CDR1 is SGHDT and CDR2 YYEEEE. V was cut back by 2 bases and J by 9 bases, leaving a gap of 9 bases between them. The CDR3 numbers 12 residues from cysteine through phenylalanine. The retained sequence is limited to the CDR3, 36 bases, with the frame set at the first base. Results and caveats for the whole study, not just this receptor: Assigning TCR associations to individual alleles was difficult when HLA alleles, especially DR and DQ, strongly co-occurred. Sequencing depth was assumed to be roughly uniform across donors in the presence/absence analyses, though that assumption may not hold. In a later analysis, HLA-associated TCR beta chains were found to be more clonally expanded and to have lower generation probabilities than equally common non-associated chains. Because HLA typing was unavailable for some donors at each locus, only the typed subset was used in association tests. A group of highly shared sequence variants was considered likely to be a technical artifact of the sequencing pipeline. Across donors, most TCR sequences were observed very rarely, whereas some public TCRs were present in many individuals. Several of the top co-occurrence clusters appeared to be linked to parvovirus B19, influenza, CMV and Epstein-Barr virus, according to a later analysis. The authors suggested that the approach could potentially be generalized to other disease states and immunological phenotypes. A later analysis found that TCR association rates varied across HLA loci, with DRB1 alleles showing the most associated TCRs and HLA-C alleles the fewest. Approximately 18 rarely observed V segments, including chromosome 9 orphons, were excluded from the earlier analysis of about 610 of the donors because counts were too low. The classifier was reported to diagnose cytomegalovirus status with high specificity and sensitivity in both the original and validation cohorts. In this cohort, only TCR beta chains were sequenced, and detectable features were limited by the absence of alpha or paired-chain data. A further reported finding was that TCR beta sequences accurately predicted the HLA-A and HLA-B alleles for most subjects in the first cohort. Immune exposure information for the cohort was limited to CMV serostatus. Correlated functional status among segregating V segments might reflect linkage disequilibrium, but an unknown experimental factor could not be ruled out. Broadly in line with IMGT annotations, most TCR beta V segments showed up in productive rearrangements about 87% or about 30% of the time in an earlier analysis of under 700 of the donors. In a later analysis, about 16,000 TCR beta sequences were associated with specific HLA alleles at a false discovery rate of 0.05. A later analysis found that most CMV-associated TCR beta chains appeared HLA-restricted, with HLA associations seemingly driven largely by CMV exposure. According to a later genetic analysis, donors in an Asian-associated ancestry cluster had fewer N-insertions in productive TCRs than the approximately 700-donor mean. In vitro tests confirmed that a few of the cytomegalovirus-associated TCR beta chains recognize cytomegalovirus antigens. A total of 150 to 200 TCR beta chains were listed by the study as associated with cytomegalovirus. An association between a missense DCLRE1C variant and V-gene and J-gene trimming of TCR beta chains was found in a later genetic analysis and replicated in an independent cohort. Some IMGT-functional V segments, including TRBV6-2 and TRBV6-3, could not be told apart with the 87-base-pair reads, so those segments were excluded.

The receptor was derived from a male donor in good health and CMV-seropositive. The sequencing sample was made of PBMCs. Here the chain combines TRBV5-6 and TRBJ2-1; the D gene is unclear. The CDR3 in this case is CASSFSFGEQFF. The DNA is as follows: TGTGCCAGCAGCTTTAGTTTCGGTGAGCAGTTCTTC.